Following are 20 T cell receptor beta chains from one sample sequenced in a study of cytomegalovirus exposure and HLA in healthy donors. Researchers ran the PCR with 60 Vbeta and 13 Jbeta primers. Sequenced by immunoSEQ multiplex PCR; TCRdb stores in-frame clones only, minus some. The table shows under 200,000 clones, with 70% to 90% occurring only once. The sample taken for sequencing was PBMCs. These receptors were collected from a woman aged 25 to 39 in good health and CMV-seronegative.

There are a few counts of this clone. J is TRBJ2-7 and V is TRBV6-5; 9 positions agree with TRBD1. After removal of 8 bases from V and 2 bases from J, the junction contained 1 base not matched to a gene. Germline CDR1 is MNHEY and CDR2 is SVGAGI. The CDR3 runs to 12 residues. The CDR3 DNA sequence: TGTGCCAGCGGACAGGGGACCTACGAGCAGTACTTC. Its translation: CASGQGTYEQYF.

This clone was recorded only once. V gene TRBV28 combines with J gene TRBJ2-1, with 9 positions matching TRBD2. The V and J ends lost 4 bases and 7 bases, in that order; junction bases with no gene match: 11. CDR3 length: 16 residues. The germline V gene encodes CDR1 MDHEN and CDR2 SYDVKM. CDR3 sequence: CASSSPGSGGLNEQFF. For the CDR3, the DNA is TGTGCCAGCAGTTCCCCAGGGAGCGGGGGGCTAAATGAGCAGTTCTTC.

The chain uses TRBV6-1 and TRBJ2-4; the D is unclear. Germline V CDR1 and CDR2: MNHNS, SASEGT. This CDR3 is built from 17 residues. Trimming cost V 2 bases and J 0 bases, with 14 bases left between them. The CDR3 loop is CASSETPLQLAKNIQYF. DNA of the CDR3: TGTGCCAGCAGTGAAACCCCCCTCCAACTAGCCAAAAACATTCAGTACTTC.

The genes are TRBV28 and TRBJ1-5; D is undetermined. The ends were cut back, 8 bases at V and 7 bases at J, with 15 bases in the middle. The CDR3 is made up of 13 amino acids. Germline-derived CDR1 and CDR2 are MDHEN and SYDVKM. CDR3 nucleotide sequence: TGTGCCAGCGGCAAAAATAGCGGGCAGCCCCAGCATTTT. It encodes CASGKNSGQPQHF.

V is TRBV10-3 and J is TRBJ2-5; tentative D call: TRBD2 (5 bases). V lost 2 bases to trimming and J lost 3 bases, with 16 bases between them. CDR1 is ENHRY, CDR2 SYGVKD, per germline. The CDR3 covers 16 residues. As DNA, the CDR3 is TGTGCCATCAGTGAGAGTTGGAGGTCTTTGGAAGAGACCCAGTACTTC. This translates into CAISESWRSLEETQYF.

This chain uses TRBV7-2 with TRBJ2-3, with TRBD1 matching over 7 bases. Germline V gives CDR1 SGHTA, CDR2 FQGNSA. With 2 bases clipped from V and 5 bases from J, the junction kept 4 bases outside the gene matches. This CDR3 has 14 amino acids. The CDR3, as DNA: TGTGCCAGCAGCTTACAGGGGGAGAGAGATACGCAGTATTTT. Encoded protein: CASSLQGERDTQYF.

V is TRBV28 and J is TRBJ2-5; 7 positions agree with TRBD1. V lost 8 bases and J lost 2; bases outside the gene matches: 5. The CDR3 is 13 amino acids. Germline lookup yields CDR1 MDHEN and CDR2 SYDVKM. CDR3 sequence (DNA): TGTGCCAGCTATGGGACAGTTCAAGAGACCCAGTACTTC. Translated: CASYGTVQETQYF.

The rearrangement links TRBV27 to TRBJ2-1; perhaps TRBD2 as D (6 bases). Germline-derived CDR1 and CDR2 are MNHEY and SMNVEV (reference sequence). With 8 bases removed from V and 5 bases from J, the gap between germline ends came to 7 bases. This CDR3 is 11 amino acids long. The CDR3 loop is CASGGHNEQFF. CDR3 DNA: TGTGCCAGCGGAGGGCACAATGAGCAGTTCTTC.

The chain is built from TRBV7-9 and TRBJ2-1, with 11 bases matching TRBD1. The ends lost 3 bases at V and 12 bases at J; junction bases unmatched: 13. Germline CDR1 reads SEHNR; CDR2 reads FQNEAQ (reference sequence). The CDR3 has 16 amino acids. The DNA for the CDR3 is TGTGCCAGCAGCTTTAGCAGGGGACAGGGGGATTCTGGGCAGTTCTTC. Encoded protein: CASSFSRGQGDSGQFF. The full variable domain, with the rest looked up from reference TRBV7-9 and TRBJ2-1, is DTGVSQNPRHKITKRGQNVTFRCDPISEHNRLYWYRQTLGQGPEFLTYFQNEAQLEKSRLLSDRFSAERPKGSFSTLEIQRTEQGDSAMYLCASSFSRGQGDSGQFFGPGTRLTVL.

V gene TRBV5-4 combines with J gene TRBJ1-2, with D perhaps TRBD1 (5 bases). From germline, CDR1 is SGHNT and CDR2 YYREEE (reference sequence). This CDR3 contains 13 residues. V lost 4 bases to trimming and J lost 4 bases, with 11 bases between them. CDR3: CASSPGGGYGYTF. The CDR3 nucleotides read TGTGCCAGCAGCCCGGGGGGGGGCTATGGCTACACCTTC.

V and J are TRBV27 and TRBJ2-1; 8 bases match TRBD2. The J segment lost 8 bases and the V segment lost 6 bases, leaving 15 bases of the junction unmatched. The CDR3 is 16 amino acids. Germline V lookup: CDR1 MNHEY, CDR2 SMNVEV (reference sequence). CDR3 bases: TGTGCCAGCAGCCACCTCATGAGCGGGGGTGATGATGAGCAGTTCTTC. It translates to CASSHLMSGGDDEQFF.

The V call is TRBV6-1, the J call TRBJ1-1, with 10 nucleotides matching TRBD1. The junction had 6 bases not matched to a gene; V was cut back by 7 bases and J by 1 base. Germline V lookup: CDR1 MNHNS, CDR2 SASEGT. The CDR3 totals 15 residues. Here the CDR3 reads CASTARQGANTEAFF. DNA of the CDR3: TGTGCCAGCACCGCCAGACAGGGGGCGAACACTGAAGCTTTCTTT.

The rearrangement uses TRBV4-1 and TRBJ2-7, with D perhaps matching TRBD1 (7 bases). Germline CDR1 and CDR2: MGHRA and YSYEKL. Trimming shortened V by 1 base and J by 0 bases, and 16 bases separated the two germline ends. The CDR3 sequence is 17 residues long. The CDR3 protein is CASSQVVGGDSSYEQYF. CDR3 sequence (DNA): TGCGCCAGCAGCCAAGTTGTCGGCGGGGACAGCTCCTACGAGCAGTACTTC.

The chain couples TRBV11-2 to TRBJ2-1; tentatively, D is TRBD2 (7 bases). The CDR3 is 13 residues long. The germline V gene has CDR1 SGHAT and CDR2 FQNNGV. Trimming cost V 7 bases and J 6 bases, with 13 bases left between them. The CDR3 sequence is CASNPRGANEQFF. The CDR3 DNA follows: TGTGCCAGCAACCCCCGGGGGGCCAATGAGCAGTTCTTC.

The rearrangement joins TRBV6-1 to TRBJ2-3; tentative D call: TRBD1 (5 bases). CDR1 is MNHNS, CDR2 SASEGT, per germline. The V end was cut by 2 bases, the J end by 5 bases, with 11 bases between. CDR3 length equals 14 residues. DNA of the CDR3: TGTGCCAGCAGTGAACAAGGGCAGGGAGATACGCAGTATTTT. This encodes CASSEQGQGDTQYF.

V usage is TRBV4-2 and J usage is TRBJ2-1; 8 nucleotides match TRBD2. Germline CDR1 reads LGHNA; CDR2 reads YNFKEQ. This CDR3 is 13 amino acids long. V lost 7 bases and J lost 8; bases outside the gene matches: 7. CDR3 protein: CASTPRGGHEQFF. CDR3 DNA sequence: TGTGCCAGCACCCCCCGGGGGGGCCATGAGCAGTTCTTC.

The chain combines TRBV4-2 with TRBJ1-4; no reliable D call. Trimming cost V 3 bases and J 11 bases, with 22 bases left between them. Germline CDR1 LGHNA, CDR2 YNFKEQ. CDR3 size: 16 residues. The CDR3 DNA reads TGTGCCAGCAGCCACGAAGGACTGACCGAGGGTTGGAAACTGTTTTTT. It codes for CASSHEGLTEGWKLFF.

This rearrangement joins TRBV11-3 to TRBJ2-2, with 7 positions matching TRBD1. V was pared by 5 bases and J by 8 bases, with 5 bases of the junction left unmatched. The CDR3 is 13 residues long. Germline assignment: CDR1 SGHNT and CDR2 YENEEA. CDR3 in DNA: TGTGCCAGCAGCAACAACAGGGGAGGGGAGCTGTTTTTT. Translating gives CASSNNRGGELFF.

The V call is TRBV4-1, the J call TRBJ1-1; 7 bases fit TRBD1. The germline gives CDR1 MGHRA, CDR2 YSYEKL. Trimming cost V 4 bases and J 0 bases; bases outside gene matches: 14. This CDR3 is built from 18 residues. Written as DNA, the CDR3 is TGCGCCAGCAGCCGACTACAGGGGTTTCCGCGACTGAACACTGAAGCTTTCTTT. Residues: CASSRLQGFPRLNTEAFF.

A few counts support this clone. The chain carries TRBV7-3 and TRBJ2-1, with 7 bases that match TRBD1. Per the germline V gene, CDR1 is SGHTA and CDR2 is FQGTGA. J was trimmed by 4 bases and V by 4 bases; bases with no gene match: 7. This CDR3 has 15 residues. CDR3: CASSSTPDRYNEQFF. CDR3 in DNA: TGTGCCAGCAGCTCGACCCCGGACAGGTACAATGAGCAGTTCTTC.